This TCR beta chain was recorded in a study of identifying expanded T cells in peripheral blood. Study findings and constraints: Approximately 1.1 clones differed between technical replicates, versus around 15 and 19 over time. Roughly two-week clone count variance significantly increased as total template count grew.

Concerning this clone: Its antigen is unidentified.

Collection occurred without any documented infections or immune events in donors. From germline, CDR1 is SGHTA and CDR2 FQGNSA. With 5 bases removed from V and 6 bases from J, the gap between germline ends came to 14 bases. This CDR3 is built from 13 residues. Produced via immunoSEQ multiplex PCR; TCRdb's table is partial and in-frame only. The profile covers about 74,000 clones, with 70% to 90% appearing a single time and 15% to 20% taken by the ten largest. J is TRBJ2-7 and V is TRBV7-2; D is undetermined. The sample was blood. This receptor was obtained from a person aged 18-69 years in good health. Here the CDR3 reads CASSPEIGREQYF. The CDR3 nucleotides are TGTGCCAGCAGCCCCGAGATAGGGCGCGAGCAGTACTTC.